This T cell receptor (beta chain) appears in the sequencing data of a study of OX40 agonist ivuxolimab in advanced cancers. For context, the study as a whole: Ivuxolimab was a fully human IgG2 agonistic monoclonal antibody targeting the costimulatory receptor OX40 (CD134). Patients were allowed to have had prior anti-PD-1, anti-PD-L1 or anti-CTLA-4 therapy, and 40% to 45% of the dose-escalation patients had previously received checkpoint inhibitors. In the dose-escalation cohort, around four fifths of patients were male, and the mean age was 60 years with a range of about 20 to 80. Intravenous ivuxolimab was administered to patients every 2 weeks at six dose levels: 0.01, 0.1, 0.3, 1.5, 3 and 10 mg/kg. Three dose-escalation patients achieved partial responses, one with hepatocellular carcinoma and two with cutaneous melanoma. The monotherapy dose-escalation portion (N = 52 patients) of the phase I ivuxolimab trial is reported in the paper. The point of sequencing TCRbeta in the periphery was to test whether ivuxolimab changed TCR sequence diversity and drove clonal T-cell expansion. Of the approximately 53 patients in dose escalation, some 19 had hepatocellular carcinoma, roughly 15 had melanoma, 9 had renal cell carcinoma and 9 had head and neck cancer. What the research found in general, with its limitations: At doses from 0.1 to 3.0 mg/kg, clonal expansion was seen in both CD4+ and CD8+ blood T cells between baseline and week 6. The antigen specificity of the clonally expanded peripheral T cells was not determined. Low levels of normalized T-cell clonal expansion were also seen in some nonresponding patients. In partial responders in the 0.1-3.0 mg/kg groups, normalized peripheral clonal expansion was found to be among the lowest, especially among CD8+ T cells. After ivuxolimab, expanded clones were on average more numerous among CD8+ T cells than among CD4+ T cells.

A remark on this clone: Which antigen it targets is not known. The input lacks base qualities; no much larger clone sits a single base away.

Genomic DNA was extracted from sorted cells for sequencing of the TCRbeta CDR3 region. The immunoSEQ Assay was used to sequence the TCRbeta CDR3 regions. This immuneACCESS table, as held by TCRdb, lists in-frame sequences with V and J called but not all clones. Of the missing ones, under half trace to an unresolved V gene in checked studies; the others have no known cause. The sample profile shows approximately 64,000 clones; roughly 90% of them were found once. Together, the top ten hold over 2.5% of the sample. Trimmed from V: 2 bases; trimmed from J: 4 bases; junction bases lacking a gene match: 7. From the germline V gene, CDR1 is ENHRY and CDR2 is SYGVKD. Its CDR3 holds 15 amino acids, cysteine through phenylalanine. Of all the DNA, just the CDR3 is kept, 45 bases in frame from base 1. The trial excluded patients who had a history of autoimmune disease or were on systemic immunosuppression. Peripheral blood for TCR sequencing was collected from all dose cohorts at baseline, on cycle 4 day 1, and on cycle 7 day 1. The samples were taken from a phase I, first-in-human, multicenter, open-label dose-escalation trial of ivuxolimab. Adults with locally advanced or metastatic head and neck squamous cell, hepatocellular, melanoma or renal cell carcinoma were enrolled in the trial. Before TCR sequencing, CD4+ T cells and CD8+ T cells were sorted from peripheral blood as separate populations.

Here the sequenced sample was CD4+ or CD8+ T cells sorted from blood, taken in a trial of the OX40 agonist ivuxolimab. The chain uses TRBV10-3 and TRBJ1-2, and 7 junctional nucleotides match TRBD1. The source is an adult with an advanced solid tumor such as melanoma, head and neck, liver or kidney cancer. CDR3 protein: CAISEGTAGPYGYTF. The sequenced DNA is TGTGCCATCAGTGAGGGGACAGCGGGTCCCTATGGCTACACCTTC.